This TCR beta chain was sequenced during a study of cytomegalovirus exposure and HLA in healthy donors. Study observations and caveats: Later analysis identified a missense DCLRE1C variant that was linked to TCR beta V- and J-gene trimming.

The PCR employed 60 Vbeta primers together with 13 Jbeta primers. Profiling relied on immunoSEQ multiplex PCR, and the TCRdb table lists in-frame clones only, not all of them. The repertoire consists of under 200,000 clones, with over 75% occurring once and the leading ten covering more than 13%. As to this clone: Its antigen is as yet unknown.

Germline V gene sequence: CDR1 SGHNT, CDR2 YENEEA. The CDR3 totals 16 residues. The ends were cut back, 1 base at V and 1 base at J, with 14 bases in the middle. This TCR was recovered from a man over 45 in good health and CMV-seropositive. What was sequenced was PBMCs. The genes are TRBV11-3 and TRBJ2-7, with D unresolved. CDR3 amino acids: CASSLGGRDPSYEQYF. In nucleotides, the CDR3 is TGTGCCAGCAGCTTAGGCGGCAGAGACCCGTCCTACGAGCAGTACTTC.